Listed below are T cell receptor beta chains from one sample, sequenced in a study of radiotherapy plus CTLA-4 blockade in lung cancer. TCRdb's table, derived via immunoSEQ multiplex PCR, lists solely in-frame clones and lacks some. Of 90,000 to 100,000 clones in the sample, around 74% are singletons; the top ten hold 2.5% to 3.5%. Specimen: peripheral blood, collected from a patient treated with radiotherapy plus ipilimumab. The receptors were sampled from a human donor with non-small cell lung cancer who had a partial response to radiotherapy plus ipilimumab. Some clones in this sample may be carry-over from other donors' samples. Both conserved end residues are part of each CDR3. The order of the fields is D gene, J gene, V gene, clone size, CDR3 DNA, CDR3 protein. A D gene is named only where the DNA matches it firmly. The listing skips clone size in some rows; elsewhere it reads once, few, many or a size class.

>TRBD1|TRBJ1-2|TRBV5-1|once
TGCGCCAGCAGCAGGGGACAGGGGGCTAATGGCTACACCTTC
CASSRGQGANGYTF
>NA|TRBJ1-2|TRBV28|NA
TGTGCCAGCAGTTTTTGGGGGCCTCTTAACTATGGCTACACCTTC
CASSFWGPLNYGYTF
>NA|TRBJ1-4|TRBV28|few
TGTGCCAGCAGGGGGGGTCTACCTAATGAAAAACTGTTTTTT
CASRGGLPNEKLFF
>TRBD2|TRBJ2-1|TRBV7-3|NA
TGTGCCAGCAGCTTAATGGCGGGAGGGCCCCAAGAGCAGTTCTTC
CASSLMAGGPQEQFF
>TRBD2|TRBJ2-5|TRBV27|NA
TGTGCCAGCAGTTTATTACTAGCGGGGGGGCGAGAGACCCAGTACTTC
CASSLLLAGGRETQYF
>NA|TRBJ1-1|TRBV7-3|NA
TGTGCCAGCAGCTTATGGGGGGACACTGAAGCTTTCTTT
CASSLWGDTEAFF
>NA|TRBJ2-7|TRBV10-2|NA
TGCGCCAGCAGTGAGCGAGCGGGTAGCCTCTCCTACGAGCAGTACTTC
CASSERAGSLSYEQYF
>TRBD2|TRBJ2-3|TRBV5-1|NA
TGCGCCAGCAGCTTGAGGACTAGCGGGTCCACAGATACGCAGTATTTT
CASSLRTSGSTDTQYF
>NA|TRBJ2-2|TRBV7-3|NA
TGTGCCAGCAGACCAGCCGGGACAACCGGGGAGCTGTTTTTT
CASRPAGTTGELFF
>TRBD2|TRBJ2-5|TRBV19|NA
TGTGCCAGTAGTACTCTCGGGGGGGGGCCTCAAGAGACCCAGTACTTC
CASSTLGGGPQETQYF
>TRBD1|TRBJ1-5|TRBV10-2|few
TGCGCCAGCAGTGTTGACAGGGGGGTTCAGCCCCAGCATTTT
CASSVDRGVQPQHF
>TRBD2|TRBJ2-7|TRBV28|once
TGTGCCAGCAGTTTTGGAAGTAGCGGGAGAAGAAGCTCCTACGAGCAGTACTTC
CASSFGSSGRRSSYEQYF
>TRBD1|TRBJ1-1|TRBV5-4|NA
TGTGCCAGCAGCGAATTAGCAGGGGGCGGGACTGAAGCTTTCTTT
CASSELAGGGTEAFF
>NA|TRBJ1-5|TRBV18|few
TGTGCCAGCTCACTGGCAGGGAAGAGCAATCAGCCCCAGCATTTT
CASSLAGKSNQPQHF
>TRBD1|TRBJ1-2|TRBV27|NA
TGTGCCAGCAGTTTATCCGGGACAGTTCAAGGTGGCTACACCTTC
CASSLSGTVQGGYTF
>TRBD1|TRBJ1-2|TRBV9|NA
TGTGCCAGCAGCGCGACAGGGGGCGACTATGGCTACACCTTC
CASSATGGDYGYTF
>TRBD2|TRBJ2-7|TRBV7-2|NA
TGTGCCAGCAGCTTAGTAGGCGGGGGGGCCGGCGAGCAGTACTTC
CASSLVGGGAGEQYF
>NA|TRBJ1-1|TRBV23-1|once
TGCGCCAGCAGTCAGGGGGGCACTGAAGCTTTCTTT
CASSQGGTEAFF